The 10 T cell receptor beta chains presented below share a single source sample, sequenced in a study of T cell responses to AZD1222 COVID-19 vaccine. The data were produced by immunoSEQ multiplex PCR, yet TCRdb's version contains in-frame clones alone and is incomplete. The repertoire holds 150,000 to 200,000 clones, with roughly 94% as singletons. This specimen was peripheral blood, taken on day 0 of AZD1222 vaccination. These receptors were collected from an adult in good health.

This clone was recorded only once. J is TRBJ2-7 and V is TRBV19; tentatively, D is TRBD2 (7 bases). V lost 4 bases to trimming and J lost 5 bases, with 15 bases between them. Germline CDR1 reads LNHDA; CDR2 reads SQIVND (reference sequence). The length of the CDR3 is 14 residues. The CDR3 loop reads CASSTQGGAHEQYF. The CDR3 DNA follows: TGTGCCAGTAGTACCCAAGGGGGGGCCCACGAGCAGTACTTC.

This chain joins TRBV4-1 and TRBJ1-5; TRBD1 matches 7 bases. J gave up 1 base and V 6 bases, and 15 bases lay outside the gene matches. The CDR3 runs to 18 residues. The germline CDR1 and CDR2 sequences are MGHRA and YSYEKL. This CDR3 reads CASSRGEGAKLSNQPQHF. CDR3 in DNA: TGCGCCAGCAGTCGCGGGGAGGGGGCTAAATTAAGCAATCAGCCCCAGCATTTT.

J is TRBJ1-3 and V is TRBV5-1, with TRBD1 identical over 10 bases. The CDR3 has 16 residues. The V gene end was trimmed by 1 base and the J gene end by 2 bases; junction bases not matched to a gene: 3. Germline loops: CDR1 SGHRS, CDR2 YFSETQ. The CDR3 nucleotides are TGCGCCAGCAGCTTGAACGACAGGGGGCCTGGAAACACCATATATTTT. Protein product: CASSLNDRGPGNTIYF.

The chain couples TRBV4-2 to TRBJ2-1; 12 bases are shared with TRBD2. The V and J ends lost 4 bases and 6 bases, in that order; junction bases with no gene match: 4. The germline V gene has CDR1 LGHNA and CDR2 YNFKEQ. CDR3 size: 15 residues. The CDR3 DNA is TGTGCCAGCAGCCCGCTAGCGGGAGGGGGCAATGAGCAGTTCTTC. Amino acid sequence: CASSPLAGGGNEQFF.

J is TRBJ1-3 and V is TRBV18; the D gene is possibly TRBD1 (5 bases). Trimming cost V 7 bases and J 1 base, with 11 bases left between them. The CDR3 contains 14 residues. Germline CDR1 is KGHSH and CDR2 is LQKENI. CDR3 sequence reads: CASFGAVSGNTIYF. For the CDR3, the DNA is TGTGCCAGCTTCGGGGCCGTATCTGGAAACACCATATATTTT.

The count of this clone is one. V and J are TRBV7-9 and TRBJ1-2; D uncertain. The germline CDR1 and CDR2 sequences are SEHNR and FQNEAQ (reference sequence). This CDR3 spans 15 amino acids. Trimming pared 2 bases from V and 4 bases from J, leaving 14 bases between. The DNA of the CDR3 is TGTGCCAGCAGCTTAAGTCAGGCGGATCTCTATGGCTACACCTTC. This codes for CASSLSQADLYGYTF.

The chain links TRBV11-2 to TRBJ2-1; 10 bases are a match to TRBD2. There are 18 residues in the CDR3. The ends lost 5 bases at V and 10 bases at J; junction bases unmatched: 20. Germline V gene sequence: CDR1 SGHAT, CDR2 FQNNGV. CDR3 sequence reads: CASSLNKGQREGLWEQFF. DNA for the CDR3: TGTGCCAGCAGCCTAAATAAGGGCCAGCGGGAGGGCCTTTGGGAGCAGTTCTTC.

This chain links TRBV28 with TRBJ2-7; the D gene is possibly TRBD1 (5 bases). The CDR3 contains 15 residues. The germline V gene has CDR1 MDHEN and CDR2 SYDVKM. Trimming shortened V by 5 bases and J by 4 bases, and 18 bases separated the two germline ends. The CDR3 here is CASSQVQGLRYEQYF. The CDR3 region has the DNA TGTGCCAGCAGTCAAGTGCAGGGTTTGAGGTACGAGCAGTACTTC.

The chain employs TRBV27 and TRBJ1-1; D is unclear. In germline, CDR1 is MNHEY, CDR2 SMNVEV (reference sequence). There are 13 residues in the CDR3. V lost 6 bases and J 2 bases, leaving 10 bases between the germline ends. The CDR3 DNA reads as TGTGCCAGCAGGGCAGGACCTAACACTGAAGCTTTCTTT. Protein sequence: CASRAGPNTEAFF.

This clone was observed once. The CDR3 loop is CASSLDRGYGYTF. In DNA, the CDR3 is TGTGCCAGCAGTTTAGACCGGGGCTATGGCTACACCTTC. The chain joins TRBV12-3 or TRBV12-4 to TRBJ1-2, with D unclear. V lost 1 base, J lost 4 bases, and 7 bases lay in between. The CDR3 sequence is 13 residues long.